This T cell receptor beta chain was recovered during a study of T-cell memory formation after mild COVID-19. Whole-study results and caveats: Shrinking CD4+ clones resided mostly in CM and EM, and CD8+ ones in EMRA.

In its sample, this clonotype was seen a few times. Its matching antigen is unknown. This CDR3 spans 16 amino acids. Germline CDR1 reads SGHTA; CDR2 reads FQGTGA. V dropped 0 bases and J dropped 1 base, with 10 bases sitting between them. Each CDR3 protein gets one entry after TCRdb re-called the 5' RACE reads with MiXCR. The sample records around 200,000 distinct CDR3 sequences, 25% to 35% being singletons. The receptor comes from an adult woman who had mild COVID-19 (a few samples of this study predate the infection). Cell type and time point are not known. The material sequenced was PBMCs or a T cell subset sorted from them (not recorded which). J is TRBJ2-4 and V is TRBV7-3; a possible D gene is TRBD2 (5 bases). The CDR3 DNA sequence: TGTGCCAGCAGCTTAACTAGCGCCGGGGCCAAAAACATTCAGTACTTC. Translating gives CASSLTSAGAKNIQYF.